Sequencing of this TCR beta chain was carried out in a study of CD8+ T cells in alopecia areata. RNA extraction was followed by reverse transcription into cDNA, which acted as the sequencing template. The data were produced by immunoSEQ multiplex PCR, yet TCRdb's version contains in-frame clones alone and is incomplete. The repertoire has approximately 65,000 clones, around 46% of them found once; the top ten carry over 20%. Findings and caveats of the study: With one nonresponder, baseline CD8+ expansion's link to response remains uncertain. With tofacitinib ongoing, many expanded lesional clones persisted in both scalp and blood.

On this clone: Its antigen is not identified.

Germline V gene sequence: CDR1 SQVTM, CDR2 ANQGSEA. Trimming stripped 7 bases from V and 5 bases from J, with 5 bases between. There are 9 residues in the CDR3. Treatment specified: oral pan-JAK inhibitor, 5-10 mg twice daily. This rearrangement joins TRBV29-1 to TRBJ2-5; D gene uncertain. Sequenced material: CD8+ T cells sorted from blood, taken at approximately week 36, from a patient treated with tofacitinib. This TCR was sampled from a human donor with alopecia areata. The CDR3 sequence: CSDGETQYF. CDR3 DNA sequence: TGCAGCGATGGGGAGACCCAGTACTTC.